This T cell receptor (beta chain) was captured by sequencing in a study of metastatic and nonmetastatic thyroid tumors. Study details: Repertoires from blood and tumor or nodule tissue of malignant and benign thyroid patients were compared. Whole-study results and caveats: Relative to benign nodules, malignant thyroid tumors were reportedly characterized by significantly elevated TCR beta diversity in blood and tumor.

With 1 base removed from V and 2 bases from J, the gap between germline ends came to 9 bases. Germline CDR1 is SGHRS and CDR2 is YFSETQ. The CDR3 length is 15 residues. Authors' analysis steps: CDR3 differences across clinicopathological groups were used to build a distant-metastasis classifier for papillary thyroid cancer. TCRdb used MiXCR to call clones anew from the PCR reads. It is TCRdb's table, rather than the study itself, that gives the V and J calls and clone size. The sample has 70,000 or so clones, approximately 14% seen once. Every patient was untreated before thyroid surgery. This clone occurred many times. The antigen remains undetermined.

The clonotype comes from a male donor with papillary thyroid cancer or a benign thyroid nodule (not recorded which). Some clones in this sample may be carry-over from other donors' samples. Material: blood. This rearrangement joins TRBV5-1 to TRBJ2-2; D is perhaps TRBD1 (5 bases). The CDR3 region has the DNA TGCGCCAGCAGCTTGTCAGGGTCTAACACCGGGGAGCTGTTTTTT. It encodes CASSLSGSNTGELFF.